This T cell receptor (beta chain) was found in a study of blood T cell repertoires in COVID-19. V lost 3 bases and J lost 4; bases outside the gene matches: 13. CDR1 is MGHRA, CDR2 YSYEKL, per germline. The CDR3 is made up of 18 amino acids. Only in-frame clones appear in the TCRdb table, and some are missing; sequencing was by immunoSEQ multiplex PCR. Of 300,000 to 400,000 clones in the sample, approximately 85% are singletons; the top ten hold around 7.2%. Sample: peripheral blood. The clonotype was recovered from a human donor in a cohort sampled during active COVID-19. V and J are TRBV4-1 and TRBJ2-1, with 9 positions matching TRBD2. The CDR3 loop reads CASSHLPVGLAGYNEQFF. CDR3 DNA: TGCGCCAGCAGCCATCTACCCGTAGGGCTAGCGGGATACAATGAGCAGTTCTTC.